This T cell receptor beta chain came from a study of OX40 agonist ivuxolimab in advanced cancers. The table came from immunoSEQ multiplex PCR; TCRdb's copy has only in-frame clones and leaves some out. The sample carries roughly 65,000 clones, roughly 85% recorded once. V gave up 3 bases and J gave up 4 bases; unmatched junction bases: 3. The length of the CDR3 is 14 residues. CDR1 is SGDLS and CDR2 is YYNGEE in the germline V gene. The chain combines TRBV9 with TRBJ1-1; 10 bases are a match to TRBD1. The sequencing used CD4+ or CD8+ T cells sorted from blood, collected in a trial of the OX40 agonist ivuxolimab. The clonotype comes from an adult with an advanced solid tumor such as melanoma, head and neck, liver or kidney cancer. CDR3 nucleotide sequence: TGTGCCAGCAGCGCTGGGACAGGGGTCACTGAAGCTTTCTTT. This encodes CASSAGTGVTEAFF.